The 27 T cell receptor beta chains below come from one sample, sequenced in a study of T-cell reconstitution after alpha-beta-depleted transplantation in children. TCRbeta library construction was performed incorporating unique molecular identifiers. MiXCR was run by TCRdb on the PCR reads, yielding one entry per CDR3 protein. The sample includes approximately 240,000 distinct CDR3 sequences, 8% to 10% seen only once; the top ten take about 6%. The sample here was PBMCs from the stem cell graft donor, taken from the stem cell graft. Source of these receptors: a human donor who donated a stem cell graft to a child with acute lymphoblastic leukemia.

This clonotype has a handful of counts. CDR3 residues: CASQLYGNYGYTF. CDR3 nucleotides: TGTGCCAGTCAACTATACGGAAACTATGGCTACACCTTC. The chain recombines TRBV12-3 or TRBV12-4 with TRBJ1-2; D not certain. Trimming stripped 9 bases from V and 2 bases from J, with 13 bases between. This CDR3 has 13 amino acids.

The table lists this clonotype with many counts. The V call is TRBV7-2, the J call TRBJ2-3, with 7 bases identical to TRBD2. Germline assignment: CDR1 SGHTA and CDR2 FQGNSA. The V and J ends lost 5 bases and 1 base, in that order; junction bases with no gene match: 6. The length of the CDR3 is 15 residues. In DNA form, the CDR3 reads TGTGCCAGCAGCCCGAGCGGGGTGGGCACAGATACGCAGTATTTT. Translation: CASSPSGVGTDTQYF.

This clonotype was counted between two and nine times. J is TRBJ2-5 and V is TRBV6-5; TRBD2 is a possible D gene (5 bases). Trimming shortened V by 4 bases and J by 5 bases, and 14 bases separated the two germline ends. This CDR3 comprises 14 residues. CDR1 MNHEY and CDR2 SVGAGI come from the germline V gene. DNA for the CDR3: TGTGCCAGCAGTTTGGCCTTATCGGGGGAGACCCAGTACTTC. Amino acid sequence: CASSLALSGETQYF.

The J gene is TRBJ1-6, the V gene TRBV10-2; a possible D gene is TRBD1 (5 bases). This CDR3 region has 13 residues. With 10 bases removed from V and 8 bases from J, the gap between germline ends came to 15 bases. Germline lookup yields CDR1 WSHSY and CDR2 SAAADI. Here the CDR3 DNA reads TGCGCCATCCGGGGCCGTGGCGATTCACCCCTCCACTTT. It specifies CAIRGRGDSPLHF.

This rearrangement joins TRBV30 to TRBJ1-5, with 8 bases lining up with TRBD1. The CDR3 runs to 14 residues. V lost 5 bases, J lost 4 bases, and 7 bases stayed unmatched. Germline V gene sequence: CDR1 GTSNPN, CDR2 SVGIG (reference sequence). CDR3 residues: CAWRKRTGNQPQHF. CDR3 DNA sequence: TGTGCCTGGCGTAAGAGGACAGGGAATCAGCCCCAGCATTTT.

J is TRBJ1-5 and V is TRBV12-2; TRBD1 was called by the table and not checked on the DNA. TRBV12-2 is a known pseudogene. The CDR3 totals 14 residues. The CDR3: CASRLGSGHQPQHF. The CDR3 DNA reads TGTGCAAGTCGCCTTGGGTCGGGGCATCAGCCCCAGCATTTT.

This clonotype was seen more than once but under ten times. This chain links TRBV30 with TRBJ1-1; 8 bases agree with TRBD1. Losses at the gene ends were 1 base for V and 5 bases for J; bases not matched to a gene: 3. The CDR3 covers 13 residues. Germline CDR1 GTSNPN, CDR2 SVGIG (reference sequence). The CDR3 reads CAWSATGGTEAFF. The CDR3 DNA reads TGTGCCTGGAGTGCCACAGGGGGAACTGAAGCTTTCTTT.

This clonotype has ten or more counts. This chain joins TRBV5-6 and TRBJ1-5; D gene ambiguous. V lost 0 bases and J 2 bases, leaving 9 bases between the germline ends. The CDR3 extends over 15 amino acids. CDR1 and CDR2 (germline): SGHDT, YYEEEE. CDR3 sequence: CASSLGHSGNQPQHF. Here the CDR3 DNA reads TGTGCCAGCAGCTTGGGGCATTCGGGCAATCAGCCCCAGCATTTT.

This clonotype appeared many times. CDR3 coding DNA: TGTGCCAGCAGTTTTGAAGCCGGGGGAAACACTGAAGCTTTCTTT. It is translated as CASSFEAGGNTEAFF. The chain uses TRBV12-3 or TRBV12-4 and TRBJ1-1, with a tentative D call TRBD1 (5 bases). This CDR3 has 15 residues. Trimming took 3 bases from V and 2 from J, leaving 13 bases between them.

In its sample, this clonotype was seen a few times. The junction shows a germline mismatch at one end, possibly a read error. The V and J genes are TRBV5-1 and TRBJ2-1, with 9 positions matching TRBD2. CDR1 is SGHRS, CDR2 YFSETQ, per germline. CDR3 length: 12 residues. The CDR3 reads CASSLAGLAIRF. CDR3 bases: TGCGCCAGCAGCTTGGCCGGACTAGCGATACGCTTC. The full variable domain, with the rest looked up from reference TRBV5-1 and TRBJ2-1, is KAGVTQTPRYLIKTRGQQVTLSCSPISGHRSVSWYQQTPGQGLQFLFEYFSETQRNKGNFPGRFSGRQFSNSRSEMNVSTLELGDSALYLCASSLAGLAIRFGPGTRLTVL.

This chain joins TRBV20-1 and TRBJ2-5; TRBD2 is a possible D gene (5 bases). Germline CDR1 is DFQATT and CDR2 is SNEGSKA (reference sequence). This CDR3 has 13 residues. Written as DNA, the CDR3 is TGCAGCAACGGATACGGGAAACGAGAGGTCCAGTACTTC. Translating gives CSNGYGKREVQYF.

The chain is built from TRBV11-2 and TRBJ2-3; D uncertain. CDR1 SGHAT and CDR2 FQNNGV come from the germline V gene. Trimming took 5 bases from V and 6 from J, leaving 15 bases between them. This CDR3 is 14 amino acids long. As DNA, the CDR3 is TGTGCCAGCAGCCTCCCCCCAGATAGTGATACGCAGTATTTT. Protein product: CASSLPPDSDTQYF.

This clonotype has just a few counts. The rearrangement links TRBV11-2 to TRBJ2-2; TRBD1 matches at 8 bases. Germline CDR1 SGHAT, CDR2 FQNNGV. V was pared by 0 bases and J by 9 bases, with 18 bases of the junction left unmatched. This CDR3 is 19 amino acids long. The CDR3 spells CASSLDALSGQGVFRELFF. Here the CDR3 DNA reads TGTGCCAGCAGCTTAGATGCCCTTTCCGGACAGGGTGTTTTCCGGGAGCTGTTTTTT.

The rearrangement links TRBV6-5 to TRBJ2-5; D not resolved. The germline V gene encodes CDR1 MNHEY and CDR2 SVGAGI. The CDR3 covers 11 residues. Trimming pared 2 bases from V and 4 bases from J, leaving 2 bases between. The CDR3 spells CASSYVETQYF. In nucleotides, the CDR3 is TGTGCCAGCAGTTACGTAGAGACCCAGTACTTC.

The rearrangement uses TRBV7-9 and TRBJ2-7, with TRBD1 identical over 8 bases. The CDR3 extends over 15 amino acids. J gave up 3 bases and V 4 bases, and 8 bases lay outside the gene matches. Looked up from germline, CDR1 is SEHNR and CDR2 is FQNEAQ (reference sequence). The CDR3 nucleotides read TGTGCCAGCAGCTCCTCGGACAGGGTGTACTACGAGCAGTACTTC. This codes for CASSSSDRVYYEQYF.

This clonotype showed up just a few times. The genes are TRBV7-9 and TRBJ2-2; 7 positions agree with TRBD2. Germline-derived CDR1 and CDR2 are SEHNR and FQNEAQ (reference sequence). The J segment lost 1 base and the V segment lost 7 bases, leaving 6 bases of the junction unmatched. The CDR3 sequence is 15 residues long. CDR3: CASMAAGLNTGELFF. The CDR3 region has the DNA TGTGCCAGCATGGCAGCGGGATTGAACACCGGGGAGCTGTTTTTT.

This clonotype was counted a few times. The chain couples TRBV3-1 to TRBJ1-3; 8 bases are shared with TRBD1. There are 15 residues in the CDR3. CDR1 LGHDT and CDR2 YNNKEL come from the germline V gene (reference sequence). V gave up 0 bases and J gave up 4 bases; unmatched junction bases: 2. The CDR3 sequence is CASSQDWDRGNTIYF. Written as DNA, the CDR3 is TGTGCCAGCAGCCAAGATTGGGACAGGGGAAACACCATATATTTT.

This clonotype was counted at least ten times. This chain joins TRBV15 and TRBJ2-5, with 11 nucleotides matching TRBD2. Trimming cost V 4 bases and J 0 bases; bases outside gene matches: 13. The CDR3 spans 19 residues. From germline, CDR1 is LNHNV and CDR2 YYDKDF (reference sequence). CDR3 sequence (DNA): TGTGCCACCAGCATAAGACTAGCGGGGTTCACTACGTACCAAGAGACCCAGTACTTC. Protein: CATSIRLAGFTTYQETQYF.

This clonotype was picked up many times. The gene calls are TRBV10-3 and TRBJ2-7, with 8 bases that match TRBD1. Germline loops: CDR1 ENHRY, CDR2 SYGVKD. The CDR3 consists of 14 residues. J gave up 0 bases and V 5 bases, and 3 bases lay outside the gene matches. CDR3 residues: CAISRDRSSYEQYF. In DNA, the CDR3 is TGTGCCATCAGTCGGGACAGGAGCTCCTACGAGCAGTACTTC.

This chain joins TRBV5-5 and TRBJ2-7, with D possibly being TRBD1 (6 bases). Germline V gene data show CDR1 as SGHKS and CDR2 as YYEKEE (reference sequence). V gave up 3 bases and J gave up 0 bases, with 13 bases separating them. The CDR3 contains 15 residues. The CDR3 sequence is CASSYDRTSSYEQYF. The CDR3 bases are TGTGCCAGCAGCTACGACAGGACCAGCTCCTACGAGCAGTACTTC.

This chain uses TRBV6-2 or TRBV6-3 with TRBJ2-2; maybe TRBD1 (6 bases). V lost 7 bases and J lost 4, with 13 bases in between. CDR1 MNHEY and CDR2 SVGEGT come from the germline V gene. The CDR3 extends over 14 amino acids. DNA for the CDR3: TGTGCCAGCACCCAGGACAGCACCACCGGGGAGCTGTTTTTT. The encoded protein is CASTQDSTTGELFF.

This clonotype was counted at least ten times. V is TRBV9 and J is TRBJ2-1, with TRBD2 matching over 8 bases. Germline CDR1 reads SGDLS; CDR2 reads YYNGEE. V shed 4 bases, J shed 3 bases, and the junction held 6 bases outside the gene matches. The CDR3 length is 15 residues. CDR3 bases: TGTGCCAGCAGCACGGGGGGGTCAAACTACAATGAGCAGTTCTTC. Protein product: CASSTGGSNYNEQFF.

The chain links TRBV19 to TRBJ2-7; 7 nucleotides line up with TRBD1. The CDR3 is 14 residues long. Germline CDR1 LNHDA, CDR2 SQIVND (reference sequence). The ends lost 3 bases at V and 3 bases at J; junction bases unmatched: 5. CDR3 sequence: CASSMTGHLYEQYF. The CDR3 coding sequence is TGTGCCAGTAGTATGACAGGGCACCTCTACGAGCAGTACTTC.

This clonotype turned up a few times. The J gene is TRBJ2-1, the V gene TRBV15; a weak D match, TRBD1 (6 bases). This CDR3 region has 14 residues. The germline CDR1 and CDR2 sequences are LNHNV and YYDKDF (reference sequence). V was cut by 2 bases and J by 4 bases, with 9 bases left in between. The CDR3 reads CATSRIQGYNEQFF. The CDR3 nucleotides read TGTGCCACCAGCAGAATCCAGGGGTACAATGAGCAGTTCTTC.

This clonotype was detected many times. The chain has TRBV6-1 and TRBJ2-7, with TRBD1 matching over 9 bases. This CDR3 region has 14 residues. The ends lost 7 bases at V and 2 bases at J; junction bases unmatched: 6. Germline loops: CDR1 MNHNS, CDR2 SASEGT. The CDR3 DNA follows: TGTGCCAGCACACGCGGACAGGGGACCTACGAGCAGTACTTC. It specifies CASTRGQGTYEQYF.

This clonotype was seen more than once but under ten times. The V gene is TRBV7-9, the J gene TRBJ2-2; D gene uncertain. The ends were cut back, 6 bases at V and 7 bases at J, with 21 bases in the middle. CDR1 is SEHNR, CDR2 FQNEAQ, per germline (reference sequence). The CDR3 consists of 16 residues. The CDR3 here is CASSYDSPRGVGELFF. The CDR3 DNA sequence: TGTGCCAGCAGTTACGACTCCCCCAGAGGCGTCGGGGAGCTGTTTTTT. Combining the CDR3 with reference TRBV7-9 and TRBJ2-2 gives the whole variable domain DTGVSQNPRHKITKRGQNVTFRCDPISEHNRLYWYRQTLGQGPEFLTYFQNEAQLEKSRLLSDRFSAERPKGSFSTLEIQRTEQGDSAMYLCASSYDSPRGVGELFFGEGSRLTVL.

A word on this clonotype: Given a much more abundant clone one base away, this may be a read error. It is likely a read error, because the conserved phenylalanine at the end of the CDR3 is missing. The J gene is TRBJ2-7, the V gene TRBV5-1; D possibly uses TRBD1 or TRBD2 (5 bases each). The CDR3 covers 15 residues. V lost 4 bases, J lost 0 bases, and 14 bases lay in between. Germline-derived CDR1 and CDR2 are SGHRS and YFSETQ. CDR3 amino acids: CASSVSGTSSYEQYI. The CDR3, as DNA: TGCGCCAGCAGCGTTTCCGGGACCAGCTCCTACGAGCAGTACATC.